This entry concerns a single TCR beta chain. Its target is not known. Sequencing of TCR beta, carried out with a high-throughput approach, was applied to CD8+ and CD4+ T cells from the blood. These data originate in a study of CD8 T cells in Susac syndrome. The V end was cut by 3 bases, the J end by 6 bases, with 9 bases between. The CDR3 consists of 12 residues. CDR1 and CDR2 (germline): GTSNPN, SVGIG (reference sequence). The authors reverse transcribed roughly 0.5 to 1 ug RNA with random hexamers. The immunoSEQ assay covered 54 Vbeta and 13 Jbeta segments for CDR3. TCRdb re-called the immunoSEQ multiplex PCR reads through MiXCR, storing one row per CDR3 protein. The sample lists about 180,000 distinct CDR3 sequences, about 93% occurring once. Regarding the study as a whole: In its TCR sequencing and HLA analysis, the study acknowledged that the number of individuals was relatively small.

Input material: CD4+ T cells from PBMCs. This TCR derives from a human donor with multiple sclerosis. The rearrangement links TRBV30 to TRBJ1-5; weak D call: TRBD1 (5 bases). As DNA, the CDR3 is TGTGCCTGGAGCCGGGGGTCTCAGCCCCAGCATTTT. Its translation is CAWSRGSQPQHF.